This T cell receptor (beta chain) emerged from a study of glioma-infiltrating T cells after dendritic cell vaccination. On the study more broadly: Patients received autologous tumor lysate-pulsed dendritic cell vaccination between about 2003 and 2013. Study-level results: TCR clonality showed no direct relationship with survival.

The PCR used 60 V beta and 13 J beta primers. Repertoires were generated with immunoSEQ multiplex PCR, while TCRdb's copy carries only in-frame clones and drops some. Among fewer than 95,000 clones, about 85% were seen once, and the ten largest hold 8.5%. This CDR3 comprises 15 residues. J gave up 5 bases and V 6 bases, and 11 bases lay outside the gene matches. Germline loops: CDR1 LNHDA, CDR2 SQIVND (reference sequence). The time point denotes: after dendritic cell vaccination, including at tumor progression/relapse. Selection required adequate fresh-frozen tumor tissue plus more than two years' survival data. This clone appeared a single time. Its cognate antigen is unknown.

The source is a human donor with glioblastoma. J is TRBJ2-7 and V is TRBV19, with TRBD1 identical over 9 bases. This specimen was blood, taken after dendritic cell vaccination. CDR3 coding DNA: TGTGCCAGTAGCATGGGGGGGACAGGGTTCAACGAGCAGTACTTC. Protein product: CASSMGGTGFNEQYF.